This T cell receptor (beta chain) derives from a study of CD8 T cells in ankylosing spondylitis. General observations from the study: CD8+ by phenotype, disease-linked clones were relatively rare in peripheral blood. In ankylosing spondylitis patients, matched synovial fluid reportedly showed significant enrichment of disease-linked clones.

This clonotype was recorded many times. Its specificity is unknown. Trimming shortened V by 2 bases and J by 0 bases, and 16 bases separated the two germline ends. This CDR3 region has 18 residues. Germline lookup yields CDR1 MNHEY and CDR2 SMNVEV (reference sequence). MiXCR, run by TCRdb on the 5' RACE reads, gives a single entry per CDR3 protein. This table holds fewer than 250,000 distinct CDR3 sequences, about 11% found once. The rearrangement links TRBV27 to TRBJ2-2; the D is unclear. The source of this sequence is a male donor with ankylosing spondylitis or in good health (not recorded which). The source material was blood, either unsorted or a sorted T cell fraction (not recorded which). CDR3 sequence reads: CASSLAAHGGSNTGELFF. The DNA for the CDR3 is TGTGCCAGCAGTTTAGCAGCTCATGGTGGTTCGAACACCGGGGAGCTGTTTTTT.